Listed below are T cell receptor beta chains from one sample, sequenced in a study of blood T cell repertoires in COVID-19. Generated by immunoSEQ multiplex PCR, the TCRdb table keeps only in-frame clones and is missing some. The sample lists around 58,000 clones; less than 85% were seen once. Sequencing input: peripheral blood. Every receptor here comes from a human donor in a cohort sampled during active COVID-19. CDR3s include the opening cysteine and the closing phenylalanine or tryptophan. The D gene is left open where the match is weak. Rows give clone size only sometimes, using once, few, many, or a class for an expanded clone.

d_call clone_size j_call v_call cdr3_aa cdr3_nt
. . TRBJ1-2 TRBV4-1 CASSLTGGAPRGYTF TGCGCCAGCAGCCTCACGGGGGGCGCGCCTAGGGGCTACACCTTC
. . TRBJ2-7 TRBV12-5 CASGLLQGNEQYF TGTGCTAGTGGTTTGCTCCAGGGCAACGAGCAGTACTTC
TRBD1 . TRBJ1-6 TRBV5-5 CASSFSGTGVSPLHF TGTGCCAGCAGCTTTTCCGGGACAGGGGTATCACCCCTCCACTTT
TRBD1 few TRBJ1-2 TRBV6-2/TRBV6-3 CASSYPTGGYGYTF TGTGCCAGCAGTTACCCTACAGGGGGCTATGGCTACACCTTC
TRBD1 . TRBJ2-5 TRBV29-1 CSVTGTGAKETQYF TGCAGCGTCACCGGGACAGGGGCCAAAGAGACCCAGTACTTC
. . TRBJ1-2 TRBV5-1 CASSLGRGSYGYTF TGCGCCAGCAGCCTCGGGCGGGGAAGCTATGGCTACACCTTC
TRBD1 . TRBJ2-2 TRBV15 CATSGQGAVGELFF TGTGCCACCAGCGGACAGGGGGCAGTCGGGGAGCTGTTTTTT
TRBD2 . TRBJ2-5 TRBV28 CASSLGGLAGETQYF TGTGCCAGCAGTTTGGGAGGGCTAGCGGGAGAGACCCAGTACTTC
. . TRBJ2-5 TRBV6-2/TRBV6-3 CASSSGETQYF TGTGCCAGCAGTTCCGGGGAGACCCAGTACTTC
. . TRBJ2-2 TRBV7-2 CASNRDTANTGELFF TGTGCCAGCAACCGGGATACCGCGAACACCGGGGAGCTGTTTTTT
TRBD1 . TRBJ1-2 TRBV19 CASSGLTGGNYGYTF TGTGCCAGTAGCGGCCTGACAGGGGGCAACTATGGCTACACCTTC
TRBD1 . TRBJ2-1 TRBV24-1 CATSDPGQGYNEQFF TGTGCCACCAGTGACCCCGGACAGGGATACAATGAGCAGTTCTTC
TRBD2 . TRBJ2-1 TRBV6-2/TRBV6-3 CASSSSGLAGGREQFF TGTGCCAGCAGTTCCTCCGGACTAGCGGGGGGGCGGGAGCAGTTCTTC
TRBD1 . TRBJ1-1 TRBV28 CASSFHGTGSEAFF TGTGCCAGCAGTTTTCACGGGACAGGGTCTGAAGCTTTCTTT
TRBD1 . TRBJ2-1 TRBV14 CASSQGWDSDNEQFF TGTGCCAGCAGCCAAGGGTGGGACAGCGACAATGAGCAGTTCTTC
TRBD1 few TRBJ1-2 TRBV6-2/TRBV6-3 CASSYWTGNYGYTF TGTGCCAGCAGTTACTGGACAGGAAACTATGGCTACACCTTC
. . TRBJ1-1 TRBV29-1 CTYRDTEAFF TGCACCTACAGGGACACTGAAGCTTTCTTT
TRBD1 . TRBJ2-4 TRBV30 CAWSPSDRRKNIQYF TGTGCCTGGAGCCCCTCGGACAGGCGTAAAAACATTCAGTACTTC